Described below is a single T cell receptor beta chain sequence and its context. Its antigen is undetermined. TCR beta CDR3 regions were amplified from RNA transcripts. A first-round RT-PCR of the TCR CDR3 used the HTBI primer set. TCRdb used MiXCR to reprocess the multiplex PCR reads, holding one entry per CDR3 protein. The table records about 200,000 distinct CDR3 sequences, about a sixth of them present only once. The data were taken from a study of T cells in Graves' hyperthyroidism and ophthalmopathy. Study-wide points: A model using 13 V-J features told ophthalmopathy apart from stable hyperthyroidism. Prediction of ophthalmopathy progression came a median approximately 6.6 months pre-onset.

CDR1 and CDR2 (germline): MRHNA, SNTAGT. The CDR3 has 14 amino acids. Trimming left V 3 bases short and J 5 bases short, with 10 bases between. Stability of Graves' hyperthyroidism was defined as absent ophthalmopathy progression within 18 months. Orbital computed tomography, thyroid ultrasound, serum thyroxine and TRAb, and clinical symptoms together informed the diagnoses. Sequenced sample: blood. The chain employs TRBV6-4 and TRBJ2-2; D is perhaps TRBD2 (5 bases). The TCR comes from a woman aged 50 to 60 with Graves' hyperthyroidism. The CDR3 here is CASSELGGTGELFF. For the CDR3, the DNA is TGTGCCAGCAGTGAACTCGGAGGAACCGGGGAGCTGTTTTTT.